This passage covers 10 T cell receptor beta chains from one sample sequenced in a study of T cells in localized non-small cell lung cancer. Data came from immunoSEQ multiplex PCR; TCRdb stores just in-frame clones and leaves some out. The sample carries tens of thousands of clones, 85% to 90% recorded once. The starting material was peripheral blood, obtained before any cancer treatment. Receptors originate from a woman between 40 and 69 years old with stage I lung adenocarcinoma.

This clone was detected only once. This sequence joins TRBV11-2 and TRBJ2-1; the match to TRBD2 covers 9 bases. Germline CDR1 and CDR2: SGHAT and FQNNGV. Trimming cost V 1 base and J 5 bases; bases outside gene matches: 3. The CDR3 consists of 15 residues. Here the CDR3 reads CASSLAGTSNNEQFF. CDR3 bases: TGTGCCAGCAGCTTAGCGGGGACTAGCAACAATGAGCAGTTCTTC.

The chain joins TRBV6-5 to TRBJ2-1; 10 bases align to TRBD2. Trimming took 6 bases from V and 2 from J; bases not matched to a gene: 4. Germline CDR1 MNHEY, CDR2 SVGAGI. The CDR3 consists of 15 residues. The CDR3 reads CASRAGLAAYNEQFF. CDR3 nucleotides: TGTGCCAGCAGGGCCGGACTAGCGGCCTACAATGAGCAGTTCTTC.

J is TRBJ1-3 and V is TRBV28; D is unresolved. The CDR3 is 14 residues long. With 6 bases removed from V and 1 base from J, the gap between germline ends came to 10 bases. Germline V lookup: CDR1 MDHEN, CDR2 SYDVKM. CDR3 residues: CASRTTGSGNTIYF. The DNA of the CDR3 is TGTGCCAGCAGGACCACGGGATCTGGAAACACCATATATTTT.

This chain connects TRBV15 to TRBJ1-5; a weak D match, TRBD1 (6 bases). V dropped 2 bases and J dropped 4 bases, with 12 bases sitting between them. Germline V gene data show CDR1 as LNHNV and CDR2 as YYDKDF (reference sequence). The CDR3 length is 15 residues. CDR3 loop: CATSRQKGGNQPQHF. The CDR3 bases are TGTGCCACCAGCAGACAAAAGGGGGGGAATCAGCCCCAGCATTTT.

The count of this clone is one. This sequence joins TRBV18 and TRBJ1-1; no clear D gene. V was trimmed by 5 bases and J by 1 base, leaving 5 bases between them. Germline V CDR1 and CDR2: KGHSH, LQKENI. The CDR3 has 12 amino acids. CDR3 DNA: TGTGCCAGCTCAACCAGGAACACTGAAGCTTTCTTT. Translation: CASSTRNTEAFF.

This clone was picked up a small number of times. The CDR3 nucleotides read TGTGCCAGCAGTTCCCAGCGGGATGGGCACGAGCAGTACTTC. Translating gives CASSSQRDGHEQYF. The V and J genes are TRBV27 and TRBJ2-7; the match to TRBD2 covers 7 bases. The CDR3 extends over 14 amino acids. Germline-derived CDR1 and CDR2 are MNHEY and SMNVEV (reference sequence). With V trimmed by 4 bases and J by 5 bases, 8 bases remained unmatched.

This sequence joins TRBV6-5 and TRBJ2-7, with D unclear. CDR1 and CDR2 (germline): MNHEY, SVGAGI. The CDR3 loop spans 14 amino acids. Trimming stripped 0 bases from V and 3 bases from J, with 9 bases between. The CDR3 DNA is TGTGCCAGCAGTTACTCCAACAAGAACTACGAGCAGTACTTC. It is translated as CASSYSNKNYEQYF.

The chain uses TRBV2 and TRBJ2-7; 8 bases align to TRBD2. Germline lookup yields CDR1 SNHLY and CDR2 FYNNEI. The CDR3 extends over 16 amino acids. After removal of 7 bases from V and 3 bases from J, the junction contained 14 bases not matched to a gene. CDR3 DNA: TGTGCCAGCACCCCCTTCCGAACTAGCGGATACTACGAGCAGTACTTC. Translated, it gives CASTPFRTSGYYEQYF.

The CDR3 region has the DNA TGTGCCAGCAGCTTTCGAGATGCTAATGAAAAACTGTTTTTT. Its protein product is CASSFRDANEKLFF. The chain carries TRBV5-6 and TRBJ1-4; no clear D. The germline gives CDR1 SGHDT, CDR2 YYEEEE. This CDR3 region has 14 residues. Trimming removed 2 bases at V and 3 bases at J, with 8 bases between. The full variable domain, completed using reference TRBV5-6 and TRBJ1-4, is DAGVTQSPTHLIKTRGQQVTLRCSPKSGHDTVSWYQQALGQGPQFIFQYYEEEERQRGNFPDRFSGHQFPNYSSELNVNALLLGDSALYLCASSFRDANEKLFFGSGTQLSVL.

V is TRBV5-6 and J is TRBJ1-2, with D hard to call. The CDR3 contains 14 residues. CDR1 SGHDT and CDR2 YYEEEE come from the germline V gene. V lost 4 bases to trimming and J lost 0 bases, with 10 bases between them. As DNA, the CDR3 is TGTGCCAGCAGCCGCGACGGTCCTAACTATGGCTACACCTTC. This codes for CASSRDGPNYGYTF. Complete variable domain (other parts from reference TRBV5-6 and TRBJ1-2): DAGVTQSPTHLIKTRGQQVTLRCSPKSGHDTVSWYQQALGQGPQFIFQYYEEEERQRGNFPDRFSGHQFPNYSSELNVNALLLGDSALYLCASSRDGPNYGYTFGSGTRLTVV.